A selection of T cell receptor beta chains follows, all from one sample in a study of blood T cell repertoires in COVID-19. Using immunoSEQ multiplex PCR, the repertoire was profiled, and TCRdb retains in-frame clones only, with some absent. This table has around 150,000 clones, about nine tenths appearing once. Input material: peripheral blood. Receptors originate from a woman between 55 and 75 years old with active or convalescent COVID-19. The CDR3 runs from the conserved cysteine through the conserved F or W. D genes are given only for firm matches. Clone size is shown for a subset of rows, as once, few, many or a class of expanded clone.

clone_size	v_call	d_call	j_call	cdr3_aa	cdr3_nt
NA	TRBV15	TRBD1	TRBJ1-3	CATSTDRSGNTIYF	TGTGCCACCAGCACGGACAGGTCTGGAAACACCATATATTTT
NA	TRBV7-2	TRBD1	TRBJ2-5	CASSQQGATETQYF	TGTGCCAGCAGCCAACAGGGGGCCACAGAGACCCAGTACTTC
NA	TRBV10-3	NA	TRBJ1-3	CAIPAFDSSGNTIYF	TGTGCCATCCCCGCTTTCGACAGCTCTGGAAACACCATATATTTT
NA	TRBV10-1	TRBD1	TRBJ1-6	CASSARGPGRNSPLHF	TGCGCCAGCAGCGCCAGGGGGCCCGGCAGAAATTCACCCCTCCACTTT
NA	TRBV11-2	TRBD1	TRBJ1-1	CASSPGQGRNTEAFF	TGTGCCAGCAGCCCAGGACAGGGGCGGAACACTGAAGCTTTCTTT
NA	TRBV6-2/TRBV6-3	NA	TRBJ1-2	CASSYKPVNYGYTF	TGTGCCAGCAGTTACAAACCAGTTAACTATGGCTACACCTTC
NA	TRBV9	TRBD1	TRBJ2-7	CASSVGQGHEQYF	TGTGCCAGCAGCGTAGGACAGGGGCACGAGCAGTACTTC
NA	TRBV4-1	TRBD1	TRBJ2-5	CASSPPDRGGGETQYF	TGCGCCAGCAGCCCCCCCGACAGGGGCGGAGGGGAGACCCAGTACTTC
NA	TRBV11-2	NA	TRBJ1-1	CASSLELDMNTEAFF	TGTGCCAGCAGCTTAGAGCTGGACATGAACACTGAAGCTTTCTTT
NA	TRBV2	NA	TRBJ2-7	CASKFEGFYEQYF	TGTGCCAGCAAGTTTGAGGGCTTCTACGAGCAGTACTTC
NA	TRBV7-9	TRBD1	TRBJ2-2	CASSLGQGGTGELFF	TGTGCCAGCAGCTTAGGACAGGGGGGCACCGGGGAGCTGTTTTTT
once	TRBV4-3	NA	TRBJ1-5	CASSQDGGQPQHF	TGCGCCAGCAGCCAAGATGGAGGACAGCCCCAGCATTTT
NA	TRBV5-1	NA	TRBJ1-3	CASSPSAWQGTDTIYF	TGCGCCAGCAGCCCCTCTGCGTGGCAGGGCACGGACACCATATATTTT
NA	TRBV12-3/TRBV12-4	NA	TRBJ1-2	CASCQEDYGYTF	TGTGCCAGTTGCCAGGAGGACTATGGCTACACCTTC
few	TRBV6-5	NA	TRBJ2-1	CASRTGGSYNEQFF	TGTGCCAGCAGGACCGGGGGCTCCTACAATGAGCAGTTCTTC
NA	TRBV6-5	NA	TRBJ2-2	CASNWAQTGELFF	TGTGCCAGTAACTGGGCCCAAACCGGGGAGCTGTTTTTT
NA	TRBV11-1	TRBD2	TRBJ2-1	CASSLPVAGINNEQFF	TGTGCCAGCAGCTTACCTGTAGCGGGGATTAACAATGAGCAGTTCTTC
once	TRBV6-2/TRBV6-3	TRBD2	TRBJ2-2	CASSHAFSGTSGAGELFF	TGTGCCAGCAGCCACGCTTTTTCCGGGACTAGCGGTGCCGGGGAGCTGTTTTTT
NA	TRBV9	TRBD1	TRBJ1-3	CASSVEATGSSGNTIYF	TGTGCCAGCAGCGTAGAGGCGACAGGGAGCTCTGGAAACACCATATATTTT
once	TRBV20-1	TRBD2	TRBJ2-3	CSASSSGGTDTQYF	TGCAGTGCTAGTTCTAGCGGGGGCACAGATACGCAGTATTTT
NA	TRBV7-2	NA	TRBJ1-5	CASSLPSQPQHF	TGTGCCAGCAGCTTACCCTCTCAGCCCCAGCATTTT
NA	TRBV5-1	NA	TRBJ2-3	CASSLGDRETQYF	TGCGCCAGCAGTCTGGGGGATCGGGAGACGCAGTATTTT
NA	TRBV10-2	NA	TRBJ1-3	CASRADGNTIYF	TGCGCCAGCAGAGCGGATGGAAACACCATATATTTT
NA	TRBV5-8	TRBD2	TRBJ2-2	CASSYGGRTGELFF	TGTGCCAGCAGCTACGGCGGGAGAACCGGGGAGCTGTTTTTT
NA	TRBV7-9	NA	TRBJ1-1	CASSLLSLNTEAFF	TGTGCCAGCAGCTTATTGTCCTTGAACACTGAAGCTTTCTTT
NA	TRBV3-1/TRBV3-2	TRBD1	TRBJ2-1	CASSLTGDEQFF	TGTGCCAGCAGCCTTACAGGGGATGAGCAGTTCTTC
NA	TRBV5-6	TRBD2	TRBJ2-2	CASSASGGAPGELFF	TGTGCCAGCAGCGCTAGCGGGGGGGCCCCCGGGGAGCTGTTTTTT
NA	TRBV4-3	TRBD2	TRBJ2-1	CASSQLTSAYNEQFF	TGCGCCAGCAGCCAGCTGACTAGCGCCTACAATGAGCAGTTCTTC
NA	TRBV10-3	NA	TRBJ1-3	CATAPNSGNTIYF	TGTGCCACCGCACCTAACTCTGGAAACACCATATATTTT
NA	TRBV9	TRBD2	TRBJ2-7	CASSVESSGGYEQYF	TGTGCCAGCAGCGTAGAGTCTAGCGGAGGCTACGAGCAGTACTTC
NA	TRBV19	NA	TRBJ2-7	CASSLRLHYEQYF	TGTGCCAGTAGTCTGAGACTCCACTACGAGCAGTACTTC
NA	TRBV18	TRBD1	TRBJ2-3	CASSPSATGGTTDTQYF	TGTGCCAGCTCACCAAGCGCGACAGGGGGTACCACAGATACGCAGTATTTT
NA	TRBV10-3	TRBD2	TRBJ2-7	CAISPGLASGEQYF	TGTGCCATCAGCCCGGGACTAGCAAGCGGTGAGCAGTACTTC
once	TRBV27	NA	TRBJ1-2	CASRQGREGGYTF	TGTGCCAGCAGACAGGGCAGGGAGGGGGGCTACACCTTC
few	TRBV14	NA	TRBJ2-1	CASSPGQFSLSEQFF	TGTGCCAGCAGCCCCGGACAGTTCTCGCTAAGTGAGCAGTTCTTC
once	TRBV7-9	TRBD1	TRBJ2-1	CASSLGTGGEQFF	TGTGCCAGCAGCTTAGGGACAGGAGGTGAGCAGTTCTTC
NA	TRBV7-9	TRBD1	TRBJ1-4	CASTRTGLENEKLFF	TGTGCCAGCACTCGGACAGGGTTGGAAAATGAAAAACTGTTTTTT
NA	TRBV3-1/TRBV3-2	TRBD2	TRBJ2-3	CASSFAGVDTQYF	TGTGCCAGCAGCTTCGCGGGGGTAGATACGCAGTATTTT
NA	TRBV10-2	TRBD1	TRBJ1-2	CASREGQVDGYTF	TGCGCCAGCAGGGAGGGACAGGTTGATGGCTACACCTTC
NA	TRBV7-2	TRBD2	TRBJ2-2	CASSLDVVAGGSGELFF	TGTGCCAGCAGCCTCGATGTAGTAGCGGGGGGTAGCGGGGAGCTGTTTTTT
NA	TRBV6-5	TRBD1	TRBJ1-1	CASSRQGMNTEAFF	TGTGCCAGCAGTCGACAGGGAATGAACACTGAAGCTTTCTTT
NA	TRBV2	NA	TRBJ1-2	CASSGGLRGDDYGYTF	TGTGCCAGCAGTGGGGGCCTTCGTGGAGACGACTATGGCTACACCTTC
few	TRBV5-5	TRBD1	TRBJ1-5	CASSSETGSSQPQHF	TGTGCCAGCAGCTCAGAGACAGGGAGTAGTCAGCCCCAGCATTTT
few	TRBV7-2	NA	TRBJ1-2	CASSLAGAYGYTF	TGTGCCAGCAGCTTAGCAGGGGCCTATGGCTACACCTTC
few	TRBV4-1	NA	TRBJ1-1	CASSPFRDNTEAFF	TGCGCCAGCAGCCCCTTTAGAGATAACACTGAAGCTTTCTTT
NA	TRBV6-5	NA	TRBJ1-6	CASSRGNSPLHF	TGTGCCAGCAGCAGGGGTAATTCACCCCTCCACTTT
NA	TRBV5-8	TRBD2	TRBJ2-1	CASSQSGTTYNEQFF	TGTGCCAGCAGCCAATCCGGGACTACCTACAATGAGCAGTTCTTC
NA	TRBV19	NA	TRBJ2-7	CASSTRGGSDEQYF	TGTGCCAGTAGTACCCGAGGGGGATCCGACGAGCAGTACTTC
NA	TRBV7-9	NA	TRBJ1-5	CASSSSEGSNQPQHF	TGTGCCAGCAGCTCGTCAGAGGGTAGCAATCAGCCCCAGCATTTT
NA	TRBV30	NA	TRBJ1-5	CAWSFAGGNQPQHF	TGTGCCTGGAGTTTTGCCGGGGGTAATCAGCCCCAGCATTTT
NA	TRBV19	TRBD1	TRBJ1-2	CASSTATGTAYGYTF	TGTGCCAGTAGTACAGCTACCGGGACAGCATATGGCTACACCTTC
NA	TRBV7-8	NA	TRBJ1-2	CASSLALGGGYTF	TGTGCCAGCAGCTTAGCGCTAGGGGGTGGCTACACCTTC
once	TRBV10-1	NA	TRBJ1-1	CASTGSIGTEAFF	TGCGCCAGCACTGGGAGCATTGGCACTGAAGCTTTCTTT
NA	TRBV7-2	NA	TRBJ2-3	CASSPPTGTGTDTQYF	TGTGCCAGCAGCCCGCCGACAGGAACGGGCACAGATACGCAGTATTTT
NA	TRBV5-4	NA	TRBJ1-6	CASSLDGELGSPLHF	TGTGCCAGCAGCTTGGACGGGGAGCTAGGATCACCCCTCCACTTT